This T cell receptor (beta chain) was retrieved from a study of blood T cell repertoires in COVID-19. Across the whole study: PBMCs, B-cell-depleted T cells, or T cells provided the cDNA or gDNA that made up the material.

The ends were cut back, 9 bases at V and 0 bases at J, with 8 bases in the middle. The germline CDR1 and CDR2 sequences are MDHEN and SYDVKM. There are 12 residues in the CDR3. Original data processing: Counts of nucleated cells, estimated from reference gene primer amplification, were obtained. TCRdb's table, derived via immunoSEQ multiplex PCR, lists solely in-frame clones and lacks some. V and J calls and clone size follow that table, whereas D and trimming were derived from the DNA. Of 200,000 to 250,000 clones in the sample, 84% were seen once. The chain carries TRBV28 and TRBJ2-5, with TRBD2 as a possible D gene (5 bases). Sequencing was done on a sample of peripheral blood. This TCR was sampled from a woman in her 30s who had recovered from COVID-19. The CDR3: CASTGYQETQYF. The DNA of the CDR3 is TGTGCCAGTACGGGGTACCAAGAGACCCAGTACTTC.